Below are 28 T cell receptor beta chains sequenced from a single sample in a study of tumor-infiltrating lymphocytes in primary liver carcinoma. Without any cell sorting, about 19-30 mg of bulk tissue yielded co-extracted RNA and DNA. The input was approximately 500 ng total RNA; TCR beta cDNA was made from it with a constant-region primer. Sequencing libraries for TCR beta derived from three nested multiplex PCR rounds that used slightly modified ARM-PCR. PCR rounds one and two used TRBV1-TRBV30 forward primers with a C-beta reverse primer for around 11 cycles each. TCRdb recomputed calls from the multiplex PCR reads with MiXCR, one row per CDR3 protein. This table has approximately 37,000 distinct CDR3 sequences, less than 85% appearing once. Sequencing was done on a sample of liver tumor tissue from sampling region 4. Indicated subset: tumor region T4, right-lateral pole. Receptors were obtained from a man aged 35 to 55 with primary liver carcinoma and hepatitis B virus infection.

This chain joins TRBV6-1 and TRBJ1-2, with D maybe TRBD1 (5 bases). V was clipped by 11 bases and J by 5 bases, with 18 bases between them. This CDR3 comprises 13 residues. Germline V gives CDR1 MNHNS, CDR2 SASEGT. DNA for the CDR3: TGTGCCGGCACAGGACGGGGGATATATGGCTACACCTTC. Translation gives CAGTGRGIYGYTF.

The chain joins TRBV9 to TRBJ2-1; 9 bases are a match to TRBD2. From germline, CDR1 is SGDLS and CDR2 YYNGEE. The CDR3 totals 16 residues. J was trimmed by 8 bases and V by 7 bases; bases with no gene match: 16. CDR3 nucleotide sequence: TGTGCCAGCTGCCCCTTACCAGCGGGAGGCCCCGATGAGCAGTTCTTC. Translation gives CASCPLPAGGPDEQFF.

A word on this clonotype: At one boundary the junction diverges from the germline segment, which might be a read error. The chain joins TRBV7-9 to TRBJ2-7; D perhaps matches TRBD2 (5 bases). The germline V gene encodes CDR1 SEHNR and CDR2 FQNEAQ (reference sequence). This CDR3 spans 14 amino acids. The DNA of the CDR3 is TGTGCCAGCAATAAGGACTTGGAAGGTCGCGAGCGGTACTTC. Its translation: CASNKDLEGRERYF.

A note on this clonotype: At one of its ends the junction is not consistent with the germline gene, which may arise from a read error. The rearrangement uses TRBV7-9 and TRBJ2-7, with D possibly called TRBD1 or TRBD2 (6 bases each). Germline V gene sequence: CDR1 SEHNR, CDR2 FQNEAQ (reference sequence). The length of the CDR3 is 16 residues. CDR3 coding DNA: TGTGACAGCAGTCCACTCGGGGGCCTAGTAGGAGGCGAGCAGTACTTC. Encoded protein: CDSSPLGGLVGGEQYF.

The chain links TRBV29-1 to TRBJ2-5; either TRBD1 or TRBD2 may supply D (6 bases each). This CDR3 is built from 15 residues. Germline-derived CDR1 and CDR2 are SQVTM and ANQGSEA. Between the trimmed V and J ends, which lost 1 base and 4 bases, there was a span of 16 bases. The CDR3 DNA reads TGCAGCGTTGAAGCGGGCCGGGGGCGAACAGAGACCCAGTACTTC. It translates to CSVEAGRGRTETQYF.

The chain couples TRBV6-8 to TRBJ2-7, with 8 bases that match TRBD1. Trimming cost V 11 bases and J 5 bases; bases outside gene matches: 26. Germline CDR1 reads MNHGY; CDR2 reads SAAAGT. CDR3 size: 18 residues. The CDR3 DNA is TGTGCCGGCATCTGGACAGGGAACGGGGCTAGTCGCTTACACGAGCAGTACTTC. This codes for CAGIWTGNGASRLHEQYF.

This clonotype was observed a single time. At one boundary the junction diverges from the germline segment, which might be a read error. V gene TRBV24-1 combines with J gene TRBJ2-1, with a possible D match to TRBD2 (5 bases). Germline CDR1 reads KGHDR; CDR2 reads SFDVKD. The CDR3 has 16 residues. The CDR3 bases are TGTGCCACCCGTGATCACGGGAAAGGGTTAACGAATGAGCAGTTCTTC. Translating gives CATRDHGKGLTNEQFF.

Comment on this clonotype: This may be a read error: a much more frequent sequence differs by one nucleotide. The chain employs TRBV5-1 and TRBJ2-3; D is unclear. CDR3 length: 15 amino acids. Per the germline V gene, CDR1 is SGHRS and CDR2 is YFSETQ. The DNA of the CDR3 is TGCACCAGCAGCGAGTACATCTCTAGAACAGATACGCAGTATTTT. Its translation: CTSSEYISRTDTQYF.

On this clonotype itself: The CDR3 does not close with the conserved phenylalanine or tryptophan, likely indicating a read error. The V and J genes are TRBV5-1 and TRBJ2-1; D might be TRBD2 (5 bases). The CDR3 contains 15 residues. The germline V gene encodes CDR1 SGHRS and CDR2 YFSETQ. CDR3 loop: CTSSLVGEPYVEQFL. The CDR3 DNA is TGCACCAGCAGCTTGGTTGGGGAGCCCTACGTTGAGCAGTTCCTC.

To note about this clonotype: This clone may be a read error of a much larger clone one base away. The rearrangement links TRBV20-1 to TRBJ1-4; a possible D gene is TRBD1 (5 bases). The CDR3 runs 13 residues. Germline CDR1 DFQATT, CDR2 SNEGSKA (reference sequence). The CDR3 spells CGAGDAVEEKLFF. The CDR3, as DNA: TGCGGTGCTGGGGACGCGGTGGAGGAAAAACTGTTTTTT.

This clonotype was recorded once. A much larger clonotype is one base distant, so this may be a read error. CDR3 sequence (DNA): TGCAGTACTAGAGGAGGTAAATACGAGCAGTACTTC. It yields the protein CSTRGGKYEQYF. This chain uses TRBV20-1 with TRBJ2-7; maybe TRBD2 (5 bases). Germline V gene data show CDR1 as DFQATT and CDR2 as SNEGSKA (reference sequence). The CDR3 is 12 residues long.

This sequence joins TRBV10-3 and TRBJ2-1; TRBD2 matches at 8 bases. The germline V gene has CDR1 ENHRY and CDR2 SYGVKD. J lost 10 bases, V lost 7 bases, and 15 bases had no gene match. This CDR3 has 15 amino acids. CDR3 amino acids: CAITSTNGRAGEQFF. CDR3 in DNA: TGTGCCATCACTTCGACTAACGGGAGGGCCGGGGAGCAGTTCTTC.

This clonotype showed up just once. At one of its ends the junction is not consistent with the germline gene, which may arise from a read error. CDR3 DNA: TGTGCCAGCGCTCAGGGACAGTTCCACGAGACCCAGTATTTC. This translates into CASAQGQFHETQYF. J is TRBJ2-5 and V is TRBV12-3 or TRBV12-4; TRBD1 matches at 7 bases. The CDR3 covers 14 residues.

V is TRBV4-2 and J is TRBJ2-3; D uncertain. CDR1 LGHNA and CDR2 YNFKEQ come from the germline V gene. This CDR3 has 15 amino acids. Trimming removed 9 bases from V and 3 bases from J, with 19 bases in between. The CDR3 region has the DNA TGTGCCAGGAGTCAAGATTACGGGTATACAGATACGCAGTATTTT. Translation: CARSQDYGYTDTQYF.

This clonotype is a singleton in its sample. The CDR3 end shows no conserved phenylalanine or tryptophan, and so a read error is likely. V usage is TRBV11-1 and J usage is TRBJ1-6; D possibly corresponds to TRBD1 (5 bases). In germline, CDR1 is SGHAT, CDR2 FQDESV (reference sequence). The CDR3 runs to 13 residues. The CDR3 bases are TGTACCAGCAGCCGGACAATGGTTTCACCCCTCCACTCT. Translation gives CTSSRTMVSPLHS.

Concerning this clonotype: Compared with germline, one end of the junction differs, possibly owing to a read error. The chain uses TRBV29-1 and TRBJ2-7; D call uncertain. Germline-derived CDR1 and CDR2 are SQVTM and ANQGSEA. CDR3 length equals 14 residues. This CDR3 is CSVRTAQTSYVQCF. Here the CDR3 DNA reads TGCAGCGTTCGGACGGCTCAAACGTCCTACGTGCAGTGCTTC.

DNA for the CDR3: TGTGTCAGTAGCATGGAGGGAGACAGGGGCATTTCCCTCTCTGGGGCCAACGTCCTGACTTTC. Protein product: CVSSMEGDRGISLSGANVLTF. The V gene is TRBV11-2, the J gene TRBJ2-6; 8 positions match TRBD1. The CDR3 extends over 21 amino acids. Germline V gives CDR1 SGHAT, CDR2 FQNNGV.

CDR3 coding DNA: TGTGCCCGCCGGTCCGGGAGGGCCATCAATGAGCAGTTCTTC. Encoded protein: CARRSGRAINEQFF. The rearrangement uses TRBV6-1 and TRBJ2-1; 8 nucleotides match TRBD2. V trimming: 11 bases; J trimming: 6 bases; junction bases outside the gene matches: 12. CDR1 MNHNS and CDR2 SASEGT come from the germline V gene. This CDR3 contains 14 residues.

In the case of this clonotype: Since a much larger clone is just one base distant, this may be a read error. V and J are TRBV28 and TRBJ1-5, with a weak D call TRBD1 (6 bases). The DNA end is more similar to TRBJ2-3, so the J call may be wrong. Germline-derived CDR1 and CDR2 are MDHEN and SYDVKM. The CDR3 has 15 residues. CDR3 region: CASSSVQGNDQPQYF. Written as DNA, the CDR3 is TGTGCCAGCAGTTCCGTACAGGGAAACGATCAGCCCCAGTATTTT.

The rearrangement joins TRBV12-3 or TRBV12-4 to TRBJ2-5, with unresolved D. The CDR3 spans 14 residues. V dropped 7 bases and J dropped 13 bases, with 25 bases sitting between them. The CDR3 DNA reads as TGTGCCAGCATCCCCCGTAAGGATCTGTTGGCCCGGTACTTC. It encodes CASIPRKDLLARYF.

A remark on this clonotype: The junction does not match germline at one end; this may be a read error. The rearrangement uses TRBV6-2 or TRBV6-3 and TRBJ2-6; D is perhaps TRBD1 (5 bases). Germline V CDR1 and CDR2: MNHEY, SVGEGT. This CDR3 has 15 residues. The CDR3 sequence is CARSEEWAGANVVTF. CDR3 sequence (DNA): TGTGCCAGGAGTGAGGAATGGGCTGGGGCCAACGTCGTGACTTTC.

A remark on this clonotype: An end of the junction differs from the germline gene, which may be a read error. The rearrangement links TRBV11-1 to TRBJ2-7; D uncertain. The CDR3 has 12 amino acids. The V gene's germline CDR1 is SGHAT and CDR2 FQDESV (reference sequence). Here the CDR3 DNA reads TGTGCCAACAGCCCAGACGGTTACGAGCAGTACTTC. Its protein product is CANSPDGYEQYF.

This clonotype occurred once. Its ends do not fully match the called genes, so a read error is possible. The chain couples TRBV30 to TRBJ2-3; D not resolved. Germline V gene sequence: CDR1 GTSNPN, CDR2 SVGIG (reference sequence). The CDR3 runs 15 residues. The CDR3 DNA follows: TGTGCCTGGAGTGCCAAACTGGCTAACACAGATACGCGGTATTTT. It encodes CAWSAKLANTDTRYF.

Concerning this clonotype: Relative to the germline gene, one junction end is altered; a read error may explain this. The chain combines TRBV4-1 with TRBJ2-6; D gene unclear. Germline V gene sequence: CDR1 MGHRA, CDR2 YSYEKL. The CDR3 sequence is 16 residues long. DNA of the CDR3: TGCGCCAGCGGCCAAGATCATGGCTCTGTGGCCAACGTCCTGACTTTC. Its protein product is CASGQDHGSVANVLTF.

Note on this clonotype: This CDR3 fails to terminate in the conserved phenylalanine or tryptophan, so it likely reflects a read error. CDR3 region: CAGGSNRNSYEQYL. Written as DNA, the CDR3 is TGTGCCGGCGGCTCTAACAGGAACTCCTACGAGCAGTACTTG. V gene TRBV11-2 combines with J gene TRBJ2-7; a weak D match, TRBD1 (5 bases). The CDR3 is 14 amino acids. In germline, CDR1 is SGHAT, CDR2 FQNNGV. V lost 11 bases and J 0 bases, leaving 17 bases between the germline ends.

The chain is built from TRBV5-1 and TRBJ2-5, with TRBD1 as a possible D gene (6 bases). The CDR3 sequence is 15 residues long. Germline V gives CDR1 SGHRS, CDR2 YFSETQ. V was shortened by 4 bases and J by 1 base, with 14 bases between the two germline ends. The chain's CDR3 is CASSHYRVGQETQYF. In DNA form, the CDR3 reads TGCGCCAGCAGCCATTACAGGGTTGGCCAAGAGACCCAGTACTTC.

This clonotype was counted a single time. The CDR3 does not close with the conserved phenylalanine or tryptophan, likely indicating a read error. This sequence joins TRBV6-5 and TRBJ2-6; 10 nucleotides line up with TRBD2. This CDR3 region has 18 residues. Germline CDR1 is MNHEY and CDR2 is SVGAGI. The CDR3 here is CASTYDPSGSTGANVLTL. In DNA, the CDR3 is TGTGCCAGCACTTACGATCCTAGCGGGAGTACTGGGGCCAACGTCCTGACTTTA.

In this sample, this clonotype turned up once. This rearrangement joins TRBV11-2 to TRBJ2-6; D might be TRBD2 (5 bases). This CDR3 comprises 15 residues. Germline V CDR1 and CDR2: SGHAT, FQNNGV. CDR3: CATQRPYSGANVLTF. The DNA of the CDR3 is TGTGCTACCCAGCGGCCGTACTCTGGGGCCAACGTCCTGACTTTC.